One and the same sample provided the 17 T cell receptor beta chains below, sequenced in a study of blood T cell repertoires in COVID-19. Only in-frame clones appear in the TCRdb table, and some are missing; sequencing was by immunoSEQ multiplex PCR. The table records some 88,000 clones, approximately 81% of them present only once. Sequences were obtained from peripheral blood. The receptors here all came from a woman in her seventies with acute or convalescent COVID-19.

A single count supports this clone. The chain uses TRBV3-1 (or the pseudogene TRBV3-2) and TRBJ1-3; TRBD1 matches at 10 bases. Trimming at V came to 4 bases and at J to 5 bases, leaving 2 bases not matched to a gene. The CDR3 contains 14 residues. Per germline, CDR1 LGHDT and CDR2 YNNKEL (reference sequence). CDR3 DNA: TGTGCCAGCAGCCCGGGACAGGGGAGAAACACCATATATTTT. Its protein is CASSPGQGRNTIYF.

V gene TRBV2 combines with J gene TRBJ2-3; a weak D match, TRBD2 (5 bases). The CDR3 is made up of 13 amino acids. V was shortened by 1 base and J by 6 bases, with 8 bases between the two germline ends. The germline gives CDR1 SNHLY, CDR2 FYNNEI. CDR3 region: CASSEGGQDTQYF. The CDR3 DNA follows: TGTGCCAGCAGTGAAGGCGGGCAGGATACGCAGTATTTT.

The chain links TRBV28 to TRBJ2-1; TRBD2 might be the D (5 bases). Trimming stripped 7 bases from V and 5 bases from J, with 12 bases between. Germline CDR1 and CDR2: MDHEN and SYDVKM. The CDR3 totals 13 residues. CDR3 region: CASIWTRDNEQFF. As DNA, the CDR3 is TGTGCCAGCATTTGGACGAGGGACAATGAGCAGTTCTTC.

The rearrangement joins TRBV28 to TRBJ1-4, with a possible D match to TRBD1 (6 bases). CDR3 length: 15 amino acids. The V end was cut by 4 bases, the J end by 8 bases, with 17 bases between. Per germline, CDR1 MDHEN and CDR2 SYDVKM. The DNA of the CDR3 is TGTGCCAGCAGTTCCTCAGGGGTGGGCGAAGAAAAACTGTTTTTT. Translated, it gives CASSSSGVGEEKLFF.

The chain is built from TRBV6-4 and TRBJ2-3; maybe TRBD2 (5 bases). Trimming cost V 6 bases and J 5 bases, with 18 bases left between them. Germline values: CDR1 MRHNA, CDR2 SNTAGT. The CDR3 totals 15 residues. CDR3 amino acids: CASSLSGSAGDTQYF. CDR3 coding DNA: TGTGCCAGCAGCCTTTCGGGGAGCGCTGGAGATACGCAGTATTTT.

The chain couples TRBV12-3 or TRBV12-4 to TRBJ1-1, with no clear D. The germline V and J ends were trimmed by 4 bases and 5 bases, with 11 bases remaining between them. This CDR3 has 13 amino acids. The CDR3, as DNA: TGTGCCAGCAGTTGGTCACCGGTTACTGAAGCTTTCTTT. This sequence encodes CASSWSPVTEAFF.

The V call is TRBV6-6, the J call TRBJ1-1; D remains ambiguous. Germline loops: CDR1 MNHNY, CDR2 SVGAGI (reference sequence). This CDR3 has 12 amino acids. Trimming took 9 bases from V and 0 from J, leaving 8 bases between them. The CDR3 nucleotides read TGTGCCAGTAGAGATATGAACACTGAAGCTTTCTTT. It yields the protein CASRDMNTEAFF.

This rearrangement joins TRBV27 to TRBJ2-7, with 10 bases matching TRBD2. Unmatched junction bases numbered 11, after V lost 8 bases and J lost 4 bases. The CDR3 contains 15 residues. Germline-derived CDR1 and CDR2 are MNHEY and SMNVEV (reference sequence). DNA of the CDR3: TGTGCCAGCTATCCTCCGGGACTAGCGACATACGAGCAGTACGTC. Its translation: CASYPPGLATYEQYV.

The chain links TRBV10-3 to TRBJ1-4, with D possibly TRBD1 on 5 matching bases. Trimming removed 3 bases from V and 0 bases from J, with 11 bases in between. Germline-derived CDR1 and CDR2 are ENHRY and SYGVKD. The CDR3 consists of 16 residues. The CDR3 loop reads CAISDYGTATNEKLFF. In nucleotides, the CDR3 is TGTGCCATCAGTGACTACGGGACTGCAACTAATGAAAAACTGTTTTTT.

The count of this clone is one. V and J are TRBV7-7 and TRBJ2-1; TRBD1 matches at 11 bases. CDR1 and CDR2 (germline): SSHAT, FNYEAQ (reference sequence). Trimming took 5 bases from V and 5 from J; bases not matched to a gene: 5. CDR3 length equals 15 residues. The CDR3 loop is CASSLDRGLDNEQFF. CDR3 DNA sequence: TGTGCCAGCAGCCTGGACAGGGGGCTGGACAATGAGCAGTTCTTC.

The rearrangement uses TRBV15 and TRBJ2-7; TRBD2 is a possible D gene (5 bases). Germline V CDR1 and CDR2: LNHNV, YYDKDF (reference sequence). Trimming stripped 0 bases from V and 0 bases from J, with 15 bases between. This CDR3 contains 17 residues. The CDR3 DNA reads as TGTGCCACCAGCAGAGATCTGGGGTCGGGGAACTCCTACGAGCAGTACGTC. It codes for CATSRDLGSGNSYEQYV.

The DNA for the CDR3 is TGCGCCAGCAGCTTGGTGGCTAGCGGGAGCAATGAGCAGTTCTTC. Encoded protein: CASSLVASGSNEQFF. The chain uses TRBV5-1 and TRBJ2-1; 10 bases are shared with TRBD2. Per germline, CDR1 SGHRS and CDR2 YFSETQ. With 0 bases clipped from V and 6 bases from J, the junction kept 3 bases outside the gene matches. The CDR3 sequence is 15 residues long.

V is TRBV6-4 and J is TRBJ2-7; 12 bases agree with TRBD2. Germline V CDR1 and CDR2: MRHNA, SNTAGT. Trimming at V came to 3 bases and at J to 0 bases, leaving 9 bases not matched to a gene. The length of the CDR3 is 18 residues. In DNA, the CDR3 is TGTGCCAGCAGTGATCAGTCTAGCGGGAGGGACCGCTCCTACGAGCAGTACGTC. Encoded protein: CASSDQSSGRDRSYEQYV.

This chain uses TRBV5-5 with TRBJ2-6; D gene ambiguous. CDR3 length equals 15 residues. Germline V gene lookup returns CDR1 SGHKS and CDR2 YYEKEE (reference sequence). The germline V and J ends were trimmed by 3 bases and 4 bases, with 11 bases remaining between them. The CDR3 DNA sequence: TGTGCCAGCAGCTCGGTTAACTCAGGGGCCAACGTCCTGACTTTC. Its translation: CASSSVNSGANVLTF. Filled out from reference TRBV5-5 and TRBJ2-6, the complete variable domain reads DAGVTQSPTHLIKTRGQQVTLRCSPISGHKSVSWYQQVLGQGPQFIFQYYEKEERGRGNFPDRFSARQFPNYSSELNVNALLLGDSALYLCASSSVNSGANVLTFGAGSRLTVL.

This clone was recorded only once. The chain carries TRBV3-1 (or the pseudogene TRBV3-2) and TRBJ2-2; D is possibly TRBD2 (7 bases). CDR3 length: 17 amino acids. Germline values: CDR1 LGHDT, CDR2 YNNKEL (reference sequence). Between the trimmed V and J ends, which lost 1 base and 5 bases, there was a span of 17 bases. The CDR3, as DNA: TGTGCCAGCAGCCAAGGGAACGGGGGGCGTCGGACCGGGGAGCTGTTTTTT. Its translation: CASSQGNGGRRTGELFF.

The V gene is TRBV3-1 (or the pseudogene TRBV3-2), the J gene TRBJ2-1; 14 nucleotides agree with TRBD2. CDR3 length equals 16 residues. J lost 8 bases, V lost 0 bases, and 3 bases had no gene match. Germline loops: CDR1 LGHDT, CDR2 YNNKEL (reference sequence). CDR3 nucleotides: TGTGCCAGCAGCCAAGAAAGACTAGCGGGGGGGGATGAGCAGTTCTTC. Protein product: CASSQERLAGGDEQFF.

This chain joins TRBV12-5 and TRBJ2-5, with 11 bases matching TRBD1. This CDR3 spans 17 amino acids. V was pared by 6 bases and J by 4 bases, with 13 bases of the junction left unmatched. Germline V lookup: CDR1 LGHNT, CDR2 FRNRAP. The CDR3 loop reads CASGPTRGTGGGETQYF. The CDR3 coding sequence is TGTGCTAGTGGCCCCACGCGCGGGACAGGGGGTGGAGAGACCCAGTACTTC.